The 20 T cell receptor beta chains below come from one sample, sequenced in a study of OX40 agonist ivuxolimab in advanced cancers. The data were produced by immunoSEQ multiplex PCR, yet TCRdb's version contains in-frame clones alone and is incomplete. Among roughly 70,000 clones listed, approximately 85% were seen once. Sequenced material: CD4+ or CD8+ T cells sorted from blood, taken in a trial of the OX40 agonist ivuxolimab. These receptors were collected from an adult with an advanced solid tumor such as melanoma, head and neck, liver or kidney cancer.

The rearrangement joins TRBV6-1 to TRBJ2-5; 9 positions match TRBD1. The CDR3 runs 13 residues. Germline V CDR1 and CDR2: MNHNS, SASEGT. J gave up 5 bases and V 6 bases, and 4 bases lay outside the gene matches. CDR3 sequence: CASRQGAAETQYF. As DNA, the CDR3 is TGTGCCAGCAGACAGGGGGCCGCGGAGACCCAGTACTTC.

The chain recombines TRBV7-9 with TRBJ2-7; perhaps TRBD1 as D (5 bases). From germline, CDR1 is SEHNR and CDR2 FQNEAQ (reference sequence). V lost 6 bases and J lost 3, with 12 bases in between. The CDR3 totals 13 residues. CDR3 sequence reads: CASSWIQGYEQYF. Written as DNA, the CDR3 is TGTGCCAGCAGTTGGATCCAGGGCTACGAGCAGTACTTC.

Note on this clone: In the same sample, other DNA sequences code for this CDR3. This rearrangement joins TRBV18 to TRBJ1-5; TRBD1 matches 7 bases. The CDR3 extends over 16 amino acids. Trimming cost V 4 bases and J 6 bases; bases outside gene matches: 12. CDR1 is KGHSH, CDR2 LQKENI, per germline. The CDR3 sequence is CASSRNRGEEGQPQHF. CDR3 sequence (DNA): TGTGCCAGCTCACGCAACAGGGGCGAGGAGGGTCAGCCCCAGCATTTT.

The J gene is TRBJ2-7, the V gene TRBV7-9; the match to TRBD1 covers 10 bases. The CDR3 consists of 16 residues. The J segment lost 6 bases and the V segment lost 5 bases, leaving 13 bases of the junction unmatched. Germline CDR1 SEHNR, CDR2 FQNEAQ (reference sequence). CDR3 in DNA: TGTGCCAGCAGCCTCCCATTGGGGACAGGGGCGGTCGAGCAGTACTTC. Translating gives CASSLPLGTGAVEQYF. Drawing the rest from reference TRBV7-9 and TRBJ2-7, the complete variable domain is DTGVSQNPRHKITKRGQNVTFRCDPISEHNRLYWYRQTLGQGPEFLTYFQNEAQLEKSRLLSDRFSAERPKGSFSTLEIQRTEQGDSAMYLCASSLPLGTGAVEQYFGPGTRLTVT.

The J gene is TRBJ2-7, the V gene TRBV18; possibly TRBD2 for D (5 bases). V lost 0 bases and J lost 3, with 12 bases in between. The germline gives CDR1 KGHSH, CDR2 LQKENI. This CDR3 has 15 residues. In nucleotides, the CDR3 is TGTGCCAGCTCACCACCGGGGAGAAACAGCTACGAGCAGTACTTC. Encoded protein: CASSPPGRNSYEQYF.

The chain has TRBV5-1 and TRBJ2-2; 7 positions match TRBD2. Per germline, CDR1 SGHRS and CDR2 YFSETQ. This CDR3 region has 16 residues. V gave up 0 bases and J gave up 7 bases; unmatched junction bases: 9. The CDR3 coding sequence is TGCGCCAGCAGCTTGGATACTCGGCCGGGGGGCGGGGAGCTGTTTTTT. Residues: CASSLDTRPGGGELFF.

The chain joins TRBV2 to TRBJ1-5; D is uncertain. The CDR3 length is 14 residues. Looked up from germline, CDR1 is SNHLY and CDR2 is FYNNEI. With 1 base removed from V and 4 bases from J, the gap between germline ends came to 8 bases. The CDR3 protein is CASSEGVGNQPQHF. CDR3 bases: TGTGCCAGCAGTGAAGGGGTGGGGAATCAGCCCCAGCATTTT.

The rearrangement links TRBV28 to TRBJ2-5, with 8 bases matching TRBD1. V lost 3 bases to trimming and J lost 5 bases; unmatched junction nucleotides: 5. The CDR3 spans 14 residues. Germline CDR1 reads MDHEN; CDR2 reads SYDVKM. In nucleotides, the CDR3 is TGTGCCAGCAGTTTCAGGGGGCTACGGGAGACCCAGTACTTC. It yields the protein CASSFRGLRETQYF.

The chain uses TRBV11-3 and TRBJ1-4, with D possibly TRBD1 on 5 matching bases. This CDR3 is 11 amino acids long. V shed 5 bases and J shed 8 bases, with 6 bases lying between them. Looked up from germline, CDR1 is SGHNT and CDR2 is YENEEA. The CDR3 region is CASSRGEKLFF. For the CDR3, the DNA is TGTGCCAGCAGCCGGGGGGAAAAACTGTTTTTT.

The chain combines TRBV27 with TRBJ2-3, with 14 nucleotides matching TRBD2. The CDR3 has 19 amino acids. The V gene end was trimmed by 0 bases and the J gene end by 1 base; junction bases not matched to a gene: 6. In germline, CDR1 is MNHEY, CDR2 SMNVEV (reference sequence). In nucleotides, the CDR3 is TGTGCCAGCAGTTTATCGACACGGGGACTAGCGGGGGGCACAGATACGCAGTATTTT. Its translation is CASSLSTRGLAGGTDTQYF.

The V and J genes are TRBV10-2 and TRBJ1-3, with TRBD1 identical over 9 bases. The CDR3 totals 13 residues. V lost 6 bases and J lost 7; bases outside the gene matches: 4. The germline V gene has CDR1 WSHSY and CDR2 SAAADI. CDR3 sequence: CASSSGTGNTIYF. The CDR3 nucleotides read TGCGCCAGCAGCTCCGGGACAGGGAACACCATATATTTT.

This clone has more than one count but fewer than ten. This chain joins TRBV27 and TRBJ1-1, with TRBD1 matching over 8 bases. Germline trimming cut 3 bases from V and 6 bases from J; bases unmatched to any gene: 3. Germline CDR1 is MNHEY and CDR2 is SMNVEV (reference sequence). The CDR3 totals 13 residues. CDR3 nucleotide sequence: TGTGCCAGCAGTTTGGACAGGGCGGCTGAAGCTTTCTTT. Amino acids: CASSLDRAAEAFF.

This sequence joins TRBV5-1 and TRBJ1-2, with D perhaps matching TRBD1 (5 bases). The length of the CDR3 is 15 residues. Germline lookup yields CDR1 SGHRS and CDR2 YFSETQ. Between the trimmed V and J ends, which lost 7 bases and 8 bases, there was a span of 24 bases. The CDR3 region has the DNA TGCGCCAGCTGGGGCGGCTCCCCCCTAATGGGCGGCTACACCTTC. Translation gives CASWGGSPLMGGYTF.

Comment on this clone: This sequence may be a read error, since a much larger clone differs from it by one base. In the same sample, other DNA sequences code for this CDR3. The chain links TRBV5-1 to TRBJ2-7; the D gene is possibly TRBD1 (5 bases). Trimming took off 4 bases at V and 4 bases at J, with 9 bases between the two ends. The germline gives CDR1 SGHRS, CDR2 YFSETQ. CDR3 size: 12 residues. The CDR3 reads CASSGDSYEQYF. CDR3 in DNA: TGCGCCAGCAGCGGCGACAGTTACGAGCAGTACTTC.

The table lists this clone with a few counts. V is TRBV7-2 and J is TRBJ2-2, with 12 bases that match TRBD2. V trimming: 6 bases; J trimming: 2 bases; junction bases outside the gene matches: 7. The CDR3 has 17 amino acids. Germline CDR1 SGHTA, CDR2 FQGNSA. The CDR3 DNA reads TGTGCCAGCAGTTTCTTGACTAGCGGGAGAAACACCGGGGAGCTGTTTTTT. It translates to CASSFLTSGRNTGELFF.

The chain couples TRBV30 to TRBJ1-3, with 8 bases fitting TRBD1. The ends lost 2 bases at V and 2 bases at J; junction bases unmatched: 2. Germline V CDR1 and CDR2: GTSNPN, SVGIG (reference sequence). This CDR3 comprises 14 residues. The CDR3 nucleotides are TGTGCCTGGAGTAAGACAGGGGCTGGAAACACCATATATTTT. Amino acids: CAWSKTGAGNTIYF.

The table lists this clone with a few counts. V gene TRBV6-1 combines with J gene TRBJ1-5; D is undetermined. The V end lost 4 bases, the J end lost 7 bases, and 11 bases lay between the germline ends. Germline CDR1 and CDR2: MNHNS and SASEGT. This CDR3 has 13 residues. CDR3: CASSGLLKQPQHF. Written as DNA, the CDR3 is TGTGCCAGCAGTGGTTTATTGAAGCAGCCCCAGCATTTT.

The V call is TRBV5-1, the J call TRBJ1-1; D is ambiguous. The CDR3 covers 14 residues. Germline V gene data show CDR1 as SGHRS and CDR2 as YFSETQ. V lost 0 bases and J 0 bases, leaving 6 bases between the germline ends. The CDR3: CASSLGPMNTEAFF. CDR3 sequence (DNA): TGCGCCAGCAGCTTGGGACCTATGAACACTGAAGCTTTCTTT.

The chain carries TRBV2 and TRBJ2-3; possible D gene TRBD1, 6 bases. Between the trimmed V and J ends, which lost 8 bases and 0 bases, there was a span of 15 bases. The CDR3 runs 15 residues. CDR1 is SNHLY and CDR2 is FYNNEI in the germline V gene. The CDR3 nucleotides read TGTGCCAGCGGGAACCGGGACACGAGCACAGATACGCAGTATTTT. It specifies CASGNRDTSTDTQYF. Based on the CDR3 plus reference TRBV2 and TRBJ2-3, the full variable domain is EPEVTQTPSHQVTQMGQEVILRCVPISNHLYFYWYRQILGQKVEFLVSFYNNEISEKSEIFDDQFSVERPDGSNFTLKIRSTKLEDSAMYFCASGNRDTSTDTQYFGPGTRLTVL.

The rearrangement links TRBV7-8 to TRBJ2-6, with D uncertain. Germline-derived CDR1 and CDR2 are SGHVS and FQNEAQ. Trimming shortened V by 5 bases and J by 0 bases, and 11 bases separated the two germline ends. The CDR3 is made up of 16 amino acids. The CDR3 spells CASSVYRVSGANVLTF. The CDR3, as DNA: TGTGCCAGCAGCGTTTACAGAGTCTCTGGGGCCAACGTCCTGACTTTC.